This TCR beta chain came from a study of patients and donors after allogeneic stem cell transplantation. The length of the CDR3 is 13 residues. Trimming took 5 bases from V and 7 from J, leaving 14 bases between them. From the RT-PCR reads, TCRdb called clonotypes with MiXCR, one entry per CDR3 protein. The sample has roughly 180,000 distinct CDR3 sequences; about 40% are singletons. The sequenced sample was blood, either unsorted or a sorted T cell fraction (not recorded which). V gene TRBV12-3 or TRBV12-4 combines with J gene TRBJ1-2; tentative D call: TRBD1 (5 bases). This sequence originates from a human donor who was either an allogeneic HSCT recipient or a stem cell or donor lymphocyte infusion donor (not recorded which). It is not recorded whose cells these are; they may come from a transplant donor. The CDR3 DNA follows: TGTGCCAGCAGTATAACCCCAAGGGGTGGCTACACCTTC. Translating it yields CASSITPRGGYTF.